This TCR beta chain was recovered during a study of blood T cell repertoires in COVID-19 (TCRdb year 2020). Background on the whole study: The collaborator samples originated in the United States, Italy and Spain and spanned the acute and convalescent phases of COVID-19. The sample metadata nearly always contained a de-identified subject ID, COVID-19 status, age in years and sex. The prospective study material was composed of cDNA or gDNA derived from T cells, B-cell-depleted T cells, or PBMCs. The dataset comprised deeply sampled blood TCRbeta repertoires from subjects exposed to, actively infected with, or recovered from COVID-19. A freely available public database, intended as a resource for researchers studying the immune response to SARS-CoV-2, is where the repertoires were released. Where HLA class I and class II types were available, the types were taken from metadata supplied by the sample provider, not from assay-based typing. Samples came from the ongoing ImmuneRACE study (first 160 participants) plus 1,254 subjects from 6 global collaborators.

The V end gives up 4 bases and the J end 4 bases, leaving 10 bases in the junction not matched to a gene. The CDR3, from cysteine to phenylalanine, totals 18 residues. The retained sequence is limited to the CDR3, 54 bases, with the frame set at the first base. From the germline V gene, CDR1 is MNHNS and CDR2 is SASEGT. The immunoSEQ Assay, a bias-controlled multiplex PCR, was used to amplify TCRbeta CDR3 regions from genomic DNA. Per the original workflow: Within the assay, amplification of reference gene primers was used to estimate how many nucleated cells each sample contained. To quantify the absolute abundance of each unique TCRbeta CDR3 rearrangement, sequence reads were collapsed and filtered. For each sample, productive Simpson clonality was calculated as the square root of Simpson's diversity index over productive rearrangements. Held by TCRdb, this immuneACCESS table contains in-frame sequences only and omits some clones. Under half of the omission traces to an unresolved V gene where checked; the cause of the rest is unknown. Clone size and the V and J calls come from that table; the DNA yielded D and trimming. This sample has 65,000 to 85,000 clones in its table, and 75% to 95% of those were observed once. The ten largest account for 6.9% of the sample.

The paper's findings and limits, for the study overall: The quantity of clinical and demographic metadata differed by source and by participant and was supplied without curation.

Turning to this clone: The specificity of this receptor is unknown. No base quality values were provided; no much bigger clone lies one nucleotide off.

Each collaborating institution followed its own protocols to collect whole blood in K2EDTA tubes. For TCRbeta analysis, collaborators shipped samples in one of three forms: frozen whole blood, isolated PBMCs, or DNA extracted from either of those sample types. The source material was peripheral blood. The clonotype comes from a human donor in a cohort sampled during active COVID-19. In this chain, TRBV6-1 is recombined with TRBJ2-7; 16 bases in between match TRBD2. The DNA is as follows: TGTGCCAGCAGTGCAGGGACTAGCGGGGGGGCCATGGAATACGAGCAGTACTTC. Its translation reads: CASSAGTSGGAMEYEQYF.